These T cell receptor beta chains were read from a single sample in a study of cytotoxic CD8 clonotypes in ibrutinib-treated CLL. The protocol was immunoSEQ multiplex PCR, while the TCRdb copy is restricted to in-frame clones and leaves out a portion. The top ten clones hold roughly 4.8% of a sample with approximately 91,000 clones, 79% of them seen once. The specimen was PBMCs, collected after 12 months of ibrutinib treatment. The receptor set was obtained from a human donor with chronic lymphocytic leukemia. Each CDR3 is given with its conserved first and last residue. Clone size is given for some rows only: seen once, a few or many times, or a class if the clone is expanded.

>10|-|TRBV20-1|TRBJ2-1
CSASGVGQFF
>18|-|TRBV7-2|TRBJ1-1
CASSLEGQGSSWNTEAFF
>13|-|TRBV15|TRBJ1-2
CATSRSPDNGYTF
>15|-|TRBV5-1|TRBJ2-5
CASSLGPGPQETQYF
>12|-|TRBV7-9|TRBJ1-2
CAGGAGAYGYTF
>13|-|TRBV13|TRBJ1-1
CASSPKTGLRAFF
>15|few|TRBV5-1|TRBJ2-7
CASSPGQGGPYEQYF
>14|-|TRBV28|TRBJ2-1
CASRHSGERDEQFF
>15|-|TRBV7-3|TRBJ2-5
CASSFSAGREETQYF
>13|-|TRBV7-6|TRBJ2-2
CASSRLDTGELFF
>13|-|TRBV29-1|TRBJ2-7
CSVVGLAGGEQYF
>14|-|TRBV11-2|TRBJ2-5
CASSPTRRGETQYF
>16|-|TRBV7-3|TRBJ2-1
CASSLGPTGASNEQFF
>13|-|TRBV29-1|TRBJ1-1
CSVARGQGTEAFF
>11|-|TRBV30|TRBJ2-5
CAWSVRETQYF
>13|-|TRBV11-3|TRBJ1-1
CASSLGPGTEAFF
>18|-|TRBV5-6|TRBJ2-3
CASSLARLATTSTDTQYF
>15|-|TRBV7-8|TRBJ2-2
CASSPGGPWAGELFF
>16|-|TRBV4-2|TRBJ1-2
CASSQDGQGRHYGYTF